The subject of this entry is one TCR beta chain. RNA, at roughly 0.45 to 1 ug, was reverse transcribed with random hexamers. One entry per CDR3 protein results from TCRdb running MiXCR on the immunoSEQ multiplex PCR reads. The sample has about 200,000 distinct CDR3 sequences, more than 90% seen once. Germline loops: CDR1 SGHRS, CDR2 YFSETQ. This CDR3 has 14 residues. V gave up 2 bases and J gave up 7 bases; unmatched junction bases: 9. The data derive from a study of CD8 T cells in Susac syndrome. The material sequenced was CD4+ T cells from PBMCs. This receptor was obtained from a human donor with multiple sclerosis. The chain carries TRBV5-1 and TRBJ2-7, with TRBD2 matching 7 bases. CDR3 sequence reads: CASSFGTTEGEQYF. DNA of the CDR3: TGCGCCAGCAGCTTCGGGACTACGGAGGGAGAGCAGTACTTC. The whole variable domain, remainder taken from reference TRBV5-1 and TRBJ2-7, is KAGVTQTPRYLIKTRGQQVTLSCSPISGHRSVSWYQQTPGQGLQFLFEYFSETQRNKGNFPGRFSGRQFSNSRSEMNVSTLELGDSALYLCASSFGTTEGEQYFGPGTRLTVT.